This T cell receptor beta chain derives from a study of T cell repertoires in cytomegalovirus infection. Study information: Indications of both CMV infection and matching HLA type were provided by public TCR beta signatures.

Each CDR3 protein gets one entry after TCRdb re-called the reads with MiXCR. The table has 200,000 to 300,000 distinct CDR3 sequences, 6% to 8% seen once; the top ten hold under 7.5%. Ten or more counts support this clonotype. Germline V gene sequence: CDR1 SGHTA, CDR2 FQGNSA. The CDR3 runs 12 residues. With 5 bases removed from V and 2 bases from J, the gap between germline ends came to 7 bases. The chain uses TRBV7-2 and TRBJ2-7, with D hard to call. Input material: PBMCs. The clonotype originates from a human donor in good health (CMV status not recorded). Some clones in this sample may be carry-over from other donors' samples. CDR3 protein: CASSLSTYEQYF. The CDR3 nucleotides read TGTGCCAGCAGCCTATCTACCTACGAGCAGTACTTC.